A selection of T cell receptor beta chains follows, all from one sample in a study of blood T cell repertoires in COVID-19. Generated by immunoSEQ multiplex PCR, the TCRdb table keeps only in-frame clones and is missing some. The sample includes some 150,000 clones, more than 75% of them seen just once. The specimen was peripheral blood. All receptors derive from a man between 50 and 59 years old with active COVID-19. CDR3s include the opening cysteine and the closing phenylalanine or tryptophan. Fields, in order: D gene, V gene, clone size, J gene, CDR3 protein, CDR3 DNA. The D gene is left open where the match is weak. Clone size appears in some rows only: once, few, many, or a class for an expanded clone.

>.|TRBV4-1|.|TRBJ2-3
CASSQDAAGGTDTQYF
TGCGCCAGCAGCCAAGACGCAGCGGGTGGCACAGATACGCAGTATTTT
>.|TRBV18|.|TRBJ2-1
CASSVTSYNEQFF
TGTGCCAGCTCAGTAACTAGTTACAATGAGCAGTTCTTC
>.|TRBV18|.|TRBJ1-2
CASSILAGTNYGYTF
TGTGCCAGCTCAATCCTCGCGGGCACAAACTATGGCTACACCTTC
>.|TRBV7-8|few|TRBJ2-7
CASSLRGPEQYF
TGTGCCAGCAGCTTAAGAGGCCCAGAGCAGTACTTC
>.|TRBV7-9|few|TRBJ1-5
CASSSQGTQPQHF
TGTGCCAGCAGCTCACAGGGAACTCAGCCCCAGCATTTT
>TRBD1|TRBV18|.|TRBJ2-7
CASSPGTGGSYEQYF
TGTGCCAGCTCTCCTGGGACAGGGGGCTCGTACGAGCAGTACTTC
>.|TRBV5-1|.|TRBJ2-2
CASSLGTDTGELFF
TGCGCCAGCAGCTTGGGGACAGACACCGGGGAGCTGTTTTTT
>TRBD2|TRBV2|.|TRBJ2-5
CASRALGMAGGSETQYF
TGTGCCAGCAGGGCCCTCGGGATGGCGGGGGGGTCCGAGACCCAGTACTTC
>TRBD2|TRBV7-3|.|TRBJ2-1
CASSSAGGPSNEQFF
TGTGCCAGCAGCTCAGCGGGGGGGCCTAGTAATGAGCAGTTCTTC
>.|TRBV19|.|TRBJ1-3
CASSDTEGGRRNTIYF
TGTGCCAGTAGTGACACAGAGGGAGGGCGCCGAAACACCATATATTTT
>TRBD1|TRBV30|.|TRBJ1-6
CAWSGLLPGQGNSPLHF
TGTGCCTGGAGTGGTCTATTACCGGGACAGGGAAATTCACCCCTCCACTTT
>TRBD2|TRBV7-2|.|TRBJ2-3
CASSLIAGGTDTQYF
TGTGCCAGCAGCTTGATAGCGGGGGGCACAGATACGCAGTATTTT
>TRBD1|TRBV6-5|.|TRBJ1-3
CASAQGEGNTIYF
TGTGCCAGCGCACAGGGGGAGGGAAACACCATATATTTT
>.|TRBV4-1|.|TRBJ1-2
CASSQAVSNYGYTF
TGCGCCAGCAGCCAAGCAGTCTCTAACTATGGCTACACCTTC
>.|TRBV27|.|TRBJ1-1
CASSLMVPQGTEAFF
TGTGCCAGCAGTTTAATGGTCCCACAGGGAACTGAAGCTTTCTTT
>TRBD2|TRBV7-2|.|TRBJ2-1
CASSLDVSPRGSNEQFF
TGTGCCAGCAGCTTAGATGTATCACCGCGGGGGTCCAATGAGCAGTTCTTC
>.|TRBV6-5|.|TRBJ1-4
CASKTGMFEKLFF
TGTGCCAGCAAAACGGGGATGTTCGAAAAACTGTTTTTT